This TCR beta chain is from a study of cytomegalovirus exposure and HLA in healthy donors. Trimming pared 10 bases from V and 8 bases from J, leaving 18 bases between. This CDR3 has 13 residues. CDR1 SNHLY and CDR2 FYNNEI come from the germline V gene. Healthy bone marrow donors formed the donor group. PCR amplification relied on 60 Vbeta primers (plus 13 Jbeta primers). The assay was immunoSEQ multiplex PCR, and TCRdb's table has in-frame clones only and misses some. The sample lists about 140,000 clones; around four fifths were seen once. V usage is TRBV2 and J usage is TRBJ2-1; D is possibly TRBD2 (6 bases). This TCR was recovered from a woman aged 55-69 years in good health and CMV-seropositive. Sample: PBMCs. CDR3: CATRGSGVDEQFF. CDR3 DNA sequence: TGTGCCACCAGAGGGTCGGGGGTCGATGAGCAGTTCTTC.